Sequencing of this T cell receptor beta chain was carried out in a study of T cell repertoires in cytomegalovirus infection. The overall study: The study used recently identified HLA-C-restricted and well-studied HLA-B-restricted CMV epitopes. Notes on the study in general: The ex vivo response showed dominance by HLA-C-restricted CMV-specific TCR beta clonotypes. Identification of carriers of CMV plus the relevant HLA was achieved through cumulative public TCR beta family frequency.

This clonotype was counted between two and nine times. Its antigen is not known. One entry per CDR3 protein, called by TCRdb with MiXCR from the reads. Of some 700,000 distinct CDR3 sequences listed, roughly a third are singletons. The germline CDR1 and CDR2 sequences are SGHTA and FQGNSA. Deletions cut 3 bases from V and 1 base from J, with 8 bases between. The CDR3 length is 14 residues. This sequence originates from a human donor in good health (CMV status not recorded). Some clones in this sample may be carry-over from other donors' samples. J is TRBJ2-3 and V is TRBV7-2; TRBD1 is a possible D gene (5 bases). The specimen comprised cultured PBMCs, sampled from culture after CMV antigen stimulation. The CDR3 DNA reads TGTGCCAGCAGCTTCGGACATGGCACAGATACGCAGTATTTT. This encodes CASSFGHGTDTQYF.